The next 2 T cell receptor beta chains were all read from a single sample in a study of T cells in Graves' hyperthyroidism and ophthalmopathy. Amplification of TCR beta CDR3 regions was performed using RNA transcripts as template. When the TCR CDR3 underwent first-round RT-PCR, the HTBI primer set was used. TCRdb ran MiXCR on the multiplex PCR reads and lists one entry per CDR3 protein. Among 220,000 or so distinct CDR3 sequences listed, roughly 17% were seen once. Specimen: blood. The source is a woman aged 18-35 years with Graves' ophthalmopathy.

Ten or more counts support this clonotype. The J gene is TRBJ2-7, the V gene TRBV29-1; 8 nucleotides agree with TRBD1. The CDR3 covers 13 residues. After removal of 4 bases from V and 2 bases from J, the junction contained 4 bases not matched to a gene. Germline values: CDR1 SQVTM, CDR2 ANQGSEA. The DNA of the CDR3 is TGCAGCGTTGCAGGACAGGGCACCTACGAGCAGTACTTC. The encoded protein is CSVAGQGTYEQYF.

This chain connects TRBV3-1 to TRBJ2-7; 10 bases are shared with TRBD2. V lost 1 base and J lost 2; bases outside the gene matches: 5. CDR1 and CDR2 (germline): LGHDT, YNNKEL (reference sequence). The CDR3 is 16 amino acids. The CDR3 spells CASSQAPSGSPYEQYF. The CDR3, as DNA: TGTGCCAGCAGCCAAGCGCCTAGCGGGAGCCCCTACGAGCAGTACTTC.